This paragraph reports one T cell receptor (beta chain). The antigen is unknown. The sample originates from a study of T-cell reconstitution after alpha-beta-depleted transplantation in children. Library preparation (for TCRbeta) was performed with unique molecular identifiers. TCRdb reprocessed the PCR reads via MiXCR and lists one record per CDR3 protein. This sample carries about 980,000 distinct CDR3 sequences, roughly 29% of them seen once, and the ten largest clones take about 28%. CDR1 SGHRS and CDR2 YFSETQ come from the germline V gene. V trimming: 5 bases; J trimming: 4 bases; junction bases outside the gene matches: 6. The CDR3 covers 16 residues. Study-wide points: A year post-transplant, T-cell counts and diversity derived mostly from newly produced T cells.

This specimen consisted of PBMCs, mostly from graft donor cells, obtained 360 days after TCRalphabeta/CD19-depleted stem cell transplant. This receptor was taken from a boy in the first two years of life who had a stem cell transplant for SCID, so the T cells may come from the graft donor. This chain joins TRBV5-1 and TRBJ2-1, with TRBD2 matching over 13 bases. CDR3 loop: CASRLPGLAGYNEQFF. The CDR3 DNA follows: TGCGCCAGCAGGCTCCCGGGACTAGCGGGATACAATGAGCAGTTCTTC.